The clone carrying this TCR beta chain was counted a few times. As yet, its antigen is unknown. This sample was included in a study of T cells in Graves' hyperthyroidism and ophthalmopathy. Points from the study as a whole: The model forecast ophthalmopathy, anticipating it by a median roughly 6 months before onset.

RNA transcripts served as the template for amplifying TCR beta CDR3 regions. An initial round of RT-PCR targeting the TCR CDR3 relied on the HTBI primer set. MiXCR, run by TCRdb on the multiplex PCR reads, gives a single entry per CDR3 protein. The sample lists tens of thousands of distinct CDR3 sequences, roughly 52% occurring once. There are 13 residues in the CDR3. V lost 3 bases and J lost 7, with 11 bases in between. Germline CDR1 is ENHRY and CDR2 is SYGVKD. The sequence was obtained from a woman aged 45-65 years with Graves' hyperthyroidism that later progressed to Graves' ophthalmopathy. Specimen: blood. This chain connects TRBV10-3 to TRBJ2-3; a weak D match, TRBD2 (5 bases). This chain's CDR3 is CAISDERGNTQYF. In nucleotides, the CDR3 is TGTGCCATCAGTGATGAACGAGGGAATACGCAGTATTTT.